This T cell receptor (beta chain) was recorded in a study of T cell responses to AZD1222 COVID-19 vaccine. Measured with immunoSEQ multiplex PCR; TCRdb has only the in-frame clones, and not every one. The table shows 140,000 or so clones, with roughly 86% occurring only once. CDR3 size: 14 residues. CDR1 and CDR2 from the germline V gene are SGHTA and FQGNSA. The ends were cut back, 0 bases at V and 4 bases at J, with 10 bases in the middle. The receptor was derived from an adult who received the MenACWY meningococcal vaccine as a control. The chain links TRBV7-2 to TRBJ2-7, with D tentatively TRBD2 (6 bases). Material: peripheral blood, obtained 28 days after the second dose of the MenACWY control vaccine. The CDR3 spells CASSLARGNYEQYF. Here the CDR3 DNA reads TGTGCCAGCAGCTTAGCTCGGGGGAATTACGAGCAGTACTTC.